Below, 24 T cell receptor beta chains from the same sample are listed, as sequenced in a study of regulatory T cells in long-lasting Graves disease. The time point here: newly diagnosed GD, antithyroid drugs for less than 3 months. Preparation of the TCR library used RNA extracted from PBMCs. The TCR beta library used iRepertoire HTBI primers with Arm-PCR amplification of CDR3. TCRdb redid the calling of the multiplex PCR reads with MiXCR, one entry per CDR3 protein. This table has some 450,000 distinct CDR3 sequences, about 17% appearing once. Separately, the same data were catalogued under a study of T cells in Graves' hyperthyroidism and ophthalmopathy.

Sequencing was performed on peripheral blood mononuclear cells (PBMCs), taken at new diagnosis, from a patient treated with antithyroid drugs. These receptors came from a woman younger than 45 with Graves disease.

Ten or more counts support this clonotype. V usage is TRBV20-1 and J usage is TRBJ2-7; D is unclear. The CDR3 length is 11 residues. V lost 1 base to trimming and J lost 5 bases, with 6 bases between them. The germline CDR1 and CDR2 sequences are DFQATT and SNEGSKA (reference sequence). CDR3: CSARAADEQYF. DNA for the CDR3: TGCAGTGCTAGAGCCGCGGACGAGCAGTACTTC.

The chain uses TRBV10-3 and TRBJ2-5; 12 bases agree with TRBD2. The J call is in doubt because the DNA end fits TRBJ2-7 better. Germline CDR1 is ENHRY and CDR2 is SYGVKD. The CDR3 covers 16 residues. DNA for the CDR3: TGTGCCATCAGTGAGTCGCTAGCGGGAGGGGTCTACGAGCAGTACTTC. This codes for CAISESLAGGVYEQYF.

This clonotype was counted ten times or more. The chain has TRBV19 and TRBJ1-2, with 8 bases fitting TRBD1. V was clipped by 5 bases and J by 7 bases; unmatched bases: 9. The CDR3 spans 14 residues. Germline values: CDR1 LNHDA, CDR2 SQIVND (reference sequence). CDR3 coding DNA: TGTGCCAGTAGTCTACTGGACAGGGCTCGTGGCTACACCTTC. It encodes CASSLLDRARGYTF.

Comments on this clonotype: With a far larger clone one base away, a read error is the likely cause. The CDR3 coding sequence is TGTGCCAGCAGCCAAGCAACAGGGAGCTCCTACGAGCAGTTCTTC. Protein: CASSQATGSSYEQFF. The V gene is TRBV11-3, the J gene TRBJ2-1, with a weak D call TRBD1 (6 bases). CDR3 length: 15 residues. Trimming cost V 5 bases and J 10 bases, with 21 bases left between them. Germline V gives CDR1 SGHNT, CDR2 YENEEA.

This rearrangement joins TRBV7-2 to TRBJ1-1; D call uncertain. There are 14 residues in the CDR3. With 2 bases removed from V and 5 bases from J, the gap between germline ends came to 12 bases. Germline CDR1 SGHTA, CDR2 FQGNSA. The CDR3 DNA sequence: TGTGCCAGCAGCTTAAGTAGAGAGGTGACTGAAGCTTTCTTT. Its translation: CASSLSREVTEAFF.

Many counts were recorded for this clonotype. The V gene is TRBV2, the J gene TRBJ2-2; 7 bases map to TRBD1. Germline V gene lookup returns CDR1 SNHLY and CDR2 FYNNEI. The CDR3 is made up of 14 amino acids. J was trimmed by 1 base and V by 8 bases; bases with no gene match: 4. For the CDR3, the DNA is TGTGCCAGCCAGACAGGGAGGAACACCGGGGAGCTGTTTTTT. Encoded protein: CASQTGRNTGELFF.

This clonotype was counted ten times or more. At one of its ends the junction is not consistent with the germline gene, which may arise from a read error. This chain connects TRBV5-1 to TRBJ2-2; D not certain. Germline-derived CDR1 and CDR2 are SGHRS and YFSETQ. The CDR3 covers 14 residues. CDR3 coding DNA: TGTGCCAGCTCACCAAACCGGAACACCGGGGAGCTGTTTTTT. Protein: CASSPNRNTGELFF.

This clonotype has more than one count but fewer than ten. V usage is TRBV10-3 and J usage is TRBJ1-1; no clear D gene. Germline V gives CDR1 ENHRY, CDR2 SYGVKD. Trimming pared 7 bases from V and 0 bases from J, leaving 9 bases between. The CDR3 runs 13 residues. CDR3 loop: CAITGRVNTEAFF. CDR3 DNA: TGTGCCATCACCGGCAGAGTGAACACTGAAGCTTTCTTT.

Ten or more counts support this clonotype. This chain links TRBV7-3 with TRBJ2-1, with D unclear. The germline V gene encodes CDR1 SGHTA and CDR2 FQGTGA. V lost 4 bases to trimming and J lost 1 base, with 14 bases between them. The CDR3 spans 16 residues. The CDR3 bases are TGTGCCAGCAGCTCCCTCCAGGCTCGATCCTACAATGAGCAGTTCTTC. Translated: CASSSLQARSYNEQFF.

V is TRBV6-1 and J is TRBJ2-1; TRBD1 matches at 7 bases. The CDR3 contains 12 residues. The trim removed 7 bases at V and 8 bases at J, leaving 5 bases unmatched. Germline assignment: CDR1 MNHNS and CDR2 SASEGT. The CDR3 coding sequence is TGTGCCAGCAAAGGAACAGGGGATGAGCAGTTCTTC. Its protein product is CASKGTGDEQFF.

This chain connects TRBV12-3 or TRBV12-4 to TRBJ2-4, with 9 positions matching TRBD2. The CDR3 extends over 14 amino acids. V lost 5 bases, J lost 4 bases, and 3 bases stayed unmatched. CDR3 DNA: TGTGCCAGCAGTCCTCTAGCGGGAAAAAACATTCAGTACTTC. It codes for CASSPLAGKNIQYF.

This clonotype was found many times. The rearrangement joins TRBV24-1 to TRBJ2-5, with 9 bases lining up with TRBD1. The J call may be wrong; the DNA end is better matched by TRBJ2-1. CDR1 and CDR2 from the germline V gene are KGHDR and SFDVKD. The CDR3 has 14 residues. The CDR3: CATSDPTGGHEQFF. The CDR3 coding sequence is TGTGCCACCAGTGACCCAACAGGGGGCCATGAGCAGTTCTTC.

The rearrangement links TRBV19 to TRBJ1-6; TRBD1 is a possible D gene (5 bases). This CDR3 contains 13 residues. Germline-derived CDR1 and CDR2 are LNHDA and SQIVND (reference sequence). Trimming pared 9 bases from V and 4 bases from J, leaving 10 bases between. Here the CDR3 reads CASRDGYNSPLHF. In DNA form, the CDR3 reads TGTGCCAGCCGGGACGGATATAATTCACCCCTCCACTTT. Filled out from reference TRBV19 and TRBJ1-6, the complete variable domain reads DGGITQSPKYLFRKEGQNVTLSCEQNLNHDAMYWYRQDPGQGLRLIYYSQIVNDFQKGDIAEGYSVSREKKESFPLTVTSAQKNPTAFYLCASRDGYNSPLHFGNGTRLTVT.

This clonotype showed up many times. This chain connects TRBV28 to TRBJ1-2; D remains ambiguous. Germline CDR1 MDHEN, CDR2 SYDVKM. Between the trimmed V and J ends, which lost 2 bases and 3 bases, there was a span of 10 bases. This CDR3 has 14 amino acids. The CDR3 sequence: CASSLRSPDYGYTF. Here the CDR3 DNA reads TGTGCCAGCAGTTTAAGGAGCCCGGACTATGGCTACACCTTC.

This clonotype was picked up a small number of times. The chain combines TRBV6-1 with TRBJ1-1, with 9 nucleotides matching TRBD1. The CDR3 runs to 19 residues. Unmatched junction bases numbered 23, after V lost 8 bases and J lost 4 bases. The germline CDR1 and CDR2 sequences are MNHNS and SASEGT. In DNA, the CDR3 is TGTGCCAGCGCCCCACTCAACAGGGGGCTCAATCCTAAGGGCACTGAAGCTTTCTTT. Its translation: CASAPLNRGLNPKGTEAFF.

This clonotype came up many times. This chain links TRBV2 with TRBJ2-1, with 9 positions matching TRBD2. This CDR3 contains 16 residues. CDR1 is SNHLY and CDR2 is FYNNEI in the germline V gene. J was trimmed by 5 bases and V by 6 bases; bases with no gene match: 11. The CDR3 protein is CASRLRWLAGNNEQFF. In nucleotides, the CDR3 is TGTGCCAGCAGGCTACGGTGGCTAGCGGGAAACAATGAGCAGTTCTTC.

This clonotype was counted ten times or more. This rearrangement joins TRBV6-5 to TRBJ2-4, with TRBD2 as a possible D gene (7 bases). Germline values: CDR1 MNHEY, CDR2 SVGAGI. The length of the CDR3 is 16 residues. V lost 2 bases and J 6 bases, leaving 17 bases between the germline ends. The CDR3 region is CASSYTGVGGGNIQYF. In DNA form, the CDR3 reads TGTGCCAGCAGTTACACCGGGGTGGGAGGGGGAAACATTCAGTACTTC.

In its sample, this clonotype was seen many times. The chain has TRBV13 and TRBJ1-4; maybe TRBD1 (5 bases). CDR3 length: 12 residues. Trimming stripped 4 bases from V and 8 bases from J, with 8 bases between. Germline values: CDR1 PRHDT, CDR2 FYEKMQ (reference sequence). The CDR3 DNA reads as TGTGCCAGCAGCTCTCCAGGGGAAAAACTGTTTTTT. Translating gives CASSSPGEKLFF. Supplemented by reference TRBV13 and TRBJ1-4, the full variable domain reads AAGVIQSPRHLIKEKRETATLKCYPIPRHDTVYWYQQGPGQDPQFLISFYEKMQSDKGSIPDRFSAQQFSDYHSELNMSSLELGDSALYFCASSSPGEKLFFGSGTQLSVL.

This clonotype was seen many times. V usage is TRBV6-5 and J usage is TRBJ1-5, with TRBD1 as a possible D gene (5 bases). This CDR3 has 14 amino acids. Trimming cost V 2 bases and J 3 bases, with 8 bases left between them. Germline CDR1 MNHEY, CDR2 SVGAGI. CDR3 amino acids: CASSYDSPNQPQHF. The CDR3 region has the DNA TGTGCCAGCAGTTACGACAGCCCCAATCAGCCCCAGCATTTT.

This clonotype was found many times. The CDR3 region is CASSLDGYRDTEAFF. The CDR3 DNA is TGCGCCAGCAGCTTGGACGGCTATAGGGACACTGAAGCTTTCTTT. The rearrangement links TRBV5-1 to TRBJ1-1; D gene uncertain. V lost 0 bases and J lost 3, with 12 bases in between. Germline values: CDR1 SGHRS, CDR2 YFSETQ. The CDR3 has 15 residues.

This clonotype has a count of ten or more. The chain couples TRBV6-1 to TRBJ1-1; D is perhaps TRBD1 (5 bases). Trimming shortened V by 6 bases and J by 3 bases, and 11 bases separated the two germline ends. The CDR3 is 13 amino acids. Germline CDR1 MNHNS, CDR2 SASEGT. The CDR3 loop reads CASRPGLYTEAFF. The CDR3 DNA reads as TGTGCCAGCAGGCCGGGACTTTACACTGAAGCTTTCTTT.

V gene TRBV28 combines with J gene TRBJ1-5; D is unresolved. The CDR3 sequence is 12 residues long. The V end lost 7 bases, the J end lost 6 bases, and 10 bases lay between the germline ends. Germline CDR1 is MDHEN and CDR2 is SYDVKM. The CDR3 coding sequence is TGTGCCAGCATTTCGTCGGGTCAGCCCCAGCATTTT. This gives the protein CASISSGQPQHF.

This clonotype was counted only a few times. This chain connects TRBV4-1 to TRBJ1-5, with a weak D call TRBD1 (5 bases). Looked up from germline, CDR1 is MGHRA and CDR2 is YSYEKL. The CDR3 is 16 amino acids. The V end was cut by 3 bases, the J end by 9 bases, with 21 bases between. The CDR3 DNA follows: TGCGCCAGCAGCCACCCTCGCACAGGTTCATTTTGGCCCCAGCATTTT. Its translation is CASSHPRTGSFWPQHF.

This clonotype was counted between two and nine times. This chain links TRBV6-1 with TRBJ2-2; a weak D match, TRBD2 (5 bases). The CDR3 contains 12 residues. The germline V gene has CDR1 MNHNS and CDR2 SASEGT. The germline V and J ends were trimmed by 6 bases and 8 bases, with 10 bases remaining between them. The CDR3 DNA is TGTGCCAGCAGGGGAGTTGGTGGGGAGCTGTTTTTT. Protein product: CASRGVGGELFF.